This T cell receptor beta chain was profiled in a study of T cell repertoires in aging, cancer and after chemotherapy. Across the study: Paired samples before and after chemotherapy came from glioblastoma patients receiving temozolomide-based therapy. The study's findings and limits: The repertoire data cannot show anything about immunological memory following chemotherapy. Compared with age-matched healthy donors, untreated hematological or solid cancer patients showed higher blood TCR clonality.

This clonotype has a single count. Its target is not known. Amplification of TCR beta used genomic DNA extracted from peripheral blood. Rearranged V-D-J TRB sequences were amplified with a mixed TRB-A/B primer pool. Using its own MiXCR run on the multiplex PCR reads, TCRdb lists one record per CDR3 protein. The sample lists about 21,000 distinct CDR3 sequences; approximately 40% were seen once. V was shortened by 5 bases and J by 7 bases, with 11 bases between the two germline ends. Germline CDR1 reads MRHNA; CDR2 reads SNTAGT. The CDR3 contains 12 residues. This chain links TRBV6-4 with TRBJ1-2; a possible D gene is TRBD1 (6 bases). The clonotype was recovered from a human donor with a solid tumor. Material for sequencing was blood. CDR3 nucleotide sequence: TGTGCCAGCAGTCAAACAGGGACTGGCTACACCTTC. Amino acid sequence: CASSQTGTGYTF.